Listed below are T cell receptor beta chains from one sample, sequenced in a study of long-term antiretroviral therapy in people with HIV. Sequenced by immunoSEQ multiplex PCR; TCRdb stores in-frame clones only, minus some. The sample records tens of thousands of clones, approximately 80% being singletons. Source: unsorted PBMCs, taken 0.2 years after starting antiretroviral therapy. Receptor source: a woman in her 30s with HIV. Both conserved end residues are part of each CDR3. D genes are given only for firm matches. A clone size is listed for some rows: how often the clone was seen (once, few, many), or a class if it is expanded.

clone size: -; J gene: TRBJ2-5; V gene: TRBV9; D gene: TRBD2; CDR3 protein: CASKMGAGNQETQYF; CDR3 DNA: TGTGCCAGCAAAATGGGAGCGGGGAACCAAGAGACCCAGTACTTC
clone size: few; J gene: TRBJ2-7; V gene: TRBV4-1; D gene: -; CDR3 protein: CASSLTSGLIYEQYF; CDR3 DNA: TGCGCCAGCAGCCTTACTTCGGGACTCATTTACGAGCAGTACTTC
clone size: -; J gene: TRBJ1-2; V gene: TRBV6-6; D gene: -; CDR3 protein: CASSYAGYGYTF; CDR3 DNA: TGTGCCAGCAGTTACGCAGGGTATGGCTACACCTTC
clone size: once; J gene: TRBJ1-2; V gene: TRBV4-1; D gene: -; CDR3 protein: CASSQSRGGMDGYTF; CDR3 DNA: TGCGCCAGCAGCCAATCTCGGGGGGGAATGGATGGCTACACCTTC
clone size: -; J gene: TRBJ1-2; V gene: TRBV2; D gene: -; CDR3 protein: CASSEDMGIRYGYTF; CDR3 DNA: TGTGCCAGCAGTGAAGATATGGGAATACGCTATGGCTACACCTTC
clone size: few; J gene: TRBJ2-2; V gene: TRBV9; D gene: -; CDR3 protein: CASRTDRNTGELFF; CDR3 DNA: TGTGCCAGCAGAACGGACAGGAACACCGGGGAGCTGTTTTTT
clone size: -; J gene: TRBJ2-7; V gene: TRBV19; D gene: TRBD1; CDR3 protein: CASSTGQGSSEQYF; CDR3 DNA: TGTGCCAGTAGTACCGGACAGGGAAGTAGCGAGCAGTACTTC
clone size: -; J gene: TRBJ1-1; V gene: TRBV6-1; D gene: -; CDR3 protein: CASNIWNTEAFF; CDR3 DNA: TGTGCCAGCAATATCTGGAACACTGAAGCTTTCTTT
clone size: -; J gene: TRBJ2-3; V gene: TRBV5-1; D gene: -; CDR3 protein: CASSWGEGATDTQYF; CDR3 DNA: TGCGCCAGCAGCTGGGGGGAAGGAGCCACAGATACGCAGTATTTT
clone size: -; J gene: TRBJ2-5; V gene: TRBV5-1; D gene: -; CDR3 protein: CASSLGQGGETQYF; CDR3 DNA: TGCGCCAGCAGCTTGGGGCAGGGCGGAGAGACCCAGTACTTC
clone size: -; J gene: TRBJ2-2; V gene: TRBV30; D gene: -; CDR3 protein: CAWSVGLAGELFF; CDR3 DNA: TGTGCCTGGAGTGTAGGACTGGCCGGGGAGCTGTTTTTT
clone size: -; J gene: TRBJ2-5; V gene: TRBV6-1; D gene: TRBD2; CDR3 protein: CASRTSGKETQYF; CDR3 DNA: TGTGCCAGCAGGACTAGCGGCAAAGAGACCCAGTACTTC
clone size: few; J gene: TRBJ2-7; V gene: TRBV5-1; D gene: TRBD1; CDR3 protein: CASSSQGAEQYF; CDR3 DNA: TGCGCCAGCAGCTCGCAGGGGGCCGAGCAGTACTTC
clone size: -; J gene: TRBJ1-6; V gene: TRBV4-1; D gene: -; CDR3 protein: CASSQDYGVYSPLHF; CDR3 DNA: TGCGCCAGCAGCCAAGACTATGGGGTTTATTCACCCCTCCACTTT
clone size: -; J gene: TRBJ1-5; V gene: TRBV10-3; D gene: -; CDR3 protein: CAISESSHQPQHF; CDR3 DNA: TGTGCCATCAGTGAGTCATCCCATCAGCCCCAGCATTTT
clone size: -; J gene: TRBJ2-7; V gene: TRBV14; D gene: -; CDR3 protein: CASSQVGVRYEQYF; CDR3 DNA: TGTGCCAGCAGCCAAGTGGGAGTGCGCTACGAGCAGTACTTC
clone size: -; J gene: TRBJ2-4; V gene: TRBV11-2; D gene: -; CDR3 protein: CASSLAPAGLVHPKNIQYF; CDR3 DNA: TGTGCCAGCAGCTTAGCCCCAGCAGGATTGGTACATCCCAAAAACATTCAGTACTTC
clone size: -; J gene: TRBJ2-7; V gene: TRBV19; D gene: -; CDR3 protein: CASSRGVGPGYEQYF; CDR3 DNA: TGTGCCAGTAGTCGTGGTGTCGGTCCGGGTTACGAGCAGTACTTC
clone size: once; J gene: TRBJ1-2; V gene: TRBV29-1; D gene: TRBD1; CDR3 protein: CSVEVSGQGYGYTF; CDR3 DNA: TGCAGCGTTGAAGTGTCGGGACAGGGGTATGGCTACACCTTC
clone size: -; J gene: TRBJ2-1; V gene: TRBV19; D gene: -; CDR3 protein: CASGRGGEQFF; CDR3 DNA: TGTGCCAGTGGCAGGGGAGGTGAGCAGTTCTTC
clone size: -; J gene: TRBJ1-2; V gene: TRBV19; D gene: -; CDR3 protein: CASRMGRGYGYTF; CDR3 DNA: TGTGCCAGTAGGATGGGCAGAGGCTATGGCTACACCTTC
clone size: -; J gene: TRBJ1-2; V gene: TRBV9; D gene: -; CDR3 protein: CASSVGVDGYTF; CDR3 DNA: TGTGCCAGCAGCGTGGGAGTCGATGGCTACACCTTC
clone size: -; J gene: TRBJ1-5; V gene: TRBV28; D gene: TRBD1; CDR3 protein: CASSSGGQPQHF; CDR3 DNA: TGTGCCAGCAGTTCAGGGGGTCAGCCCCAGCATTTT
clone size: -; J gene: TRBJ2-1; V gene: TRBV5-1; D gene: -; CDR3 protein: CASSLEWDNEQFF; CDR3 DNA: TGCGCCAGCAGCTTGGAGTGGGACAATGAGCAGTTCTTC
clone size: -; J gene: TRBJ1-2; V gene: TRBV6-1; D gene: TRBD1; CDR3 protein: CASSDWTGPNYGYTF; CDR3 DNA: TGTGCCAGCAGTGACTGGACAGGCCCTAACTATGGCTACACCTTC
clone size: -; J gene: TRBJ1-4; V gene: TRBV5-1; D gene: TRBD1; CDR3 protein: CASKTGGGTNEKLFF; CDR3 DNA: TGCGCCAGCAAGACAGGGGGCGGAACTAATGAAAAACTGTTTTTT
clone size: once; J gene: TRBJ2-5; V gene: TRBV5-1; D gene: -; CDR3 protein: CASSGQKQETQYF; CDR3 DNA: TGCGCCAGCAGCGGACAGAAGCAAGAGACCCAGTACTTC
clone size: -; J gene: TRBJ1-6; V gene: TRBV5-1; D gene: -; CDR3 protein: CASSFQQIGNSPLHF; CDR3 DNA: TGCGCCAGCAGCTTTCAACAAATTGGCAATTCACCCCTCCACTTT
clone size: once; J gene: TRBJ1-2; V gene: TRBV6-1; D gene: TRBD1; CDR3 protein: CASSVGQKQALTYGYTF; CDR3 DNA: TGTGCCAGCAGTGTGGGACAGAAACAAGCCCTAACTTATGGCTACACCTTC
clone size: -; J gene: TRBJ2-2; V gene: TRBV7-3; D gene: -; CDR3 protein: CASSLSSGELFF; CDR3 DNA: TGTGCCAGCAGCTTATCTTCCGGGGAGCTGTTTTTT
clone size: -; J gene: TRBJ2-5; V gene: TRBV7-3; D gene: -; CDR3 protein: CASSFGRGYQETQYF; CDR3 DNA: TGTGCCAGCAGCTTCGGGCGGGGCTACCAAGAGACCCAGTACTTC
clone size: -; J gene: TRBJ1-3; V gene: TRBV2; D gene: -; CDR3 protein: CASKTGFSGNTIYF; CDR3 DNA: TGTGCCAGCAAAACAGGGTTCTCTGGAAACACCATATATTTT
clone size: -; J gene: TRBJ2-1; V gene: TRBV6-5; D gene: -; CDR3 protein: CASSSRNEQFF; CDR3 DNA: TGTGCCAGCAGTTCTAGGAATGAGCAGTTCTTC
clone size: -; J gene: TRBJ2-1; V gene: TRBV18; D gene: -; CDR3 protein: CASSPWGRLSSYNEQFF; CDR3 DNA: TGTGCCAGCTCACCATGGGGACGACTTAGCTCCTACAATGAGCAGTTCTTC
clone size: -; J gene: TRBJ2-1; V gene: TRBV19; D gene: TRBD2; CDR3 protein: CASRGPGSSGGYNEQFF; CDR3 DNA: TGTGCCAGTAGGGGACCCGGGTCTAGCGGGGGTTACAATGAGCAGTTCTTC
clone size: -; J gene: TRBJ2-1; V gene: TRBV29-1; D gene: -; CDR3 protein: CSVGRSLGNEQFF; CDR3 DNA: TGCAGCGTTGGACGGTCGCTTGGGAATGAGCAGTTCTTC
clone size: -; J gene: TRBJ2-3; V gene: TRBV7-3; D gene: TRBD2; CDR3 protein: CASSLYGGGREDTQYF; CDR3 DNA: TGTGCCAGCAGCTTATACGGCGGGGGAAGGGAAGATACGCAGTATTTT
clone size: -; J gene: TRBJ2-1; V gene: TRBV11-2; D gene: TRBD2; CDR3 protein: CASSLGGRAYSYNEQFF; CDR3 DNA: TGTGCCAGCAGCTTGGGGGGGAGGGCCTACTCCTACAATGAGCAGTTCTTC
clone size: -; J gene: TRBJ2-2; V gene: TRBV5-4; D gene: -; CDR3 protein: CASSSRRGPTGELFF; CDR3 DNA: TGTGCCAGCAGCTCAAGGCGGGGGCCCACCGGGGAGCTGTTTTTT
clone size: -; J gene: TRBJ2-2; V gene: TRBV5-1; D gene: -; CDR3 protein: CASSLEAIRTGELFF; CDR3 DNA: TGCGCCAGCAGCTTGGAGGCTATCCGGACCGGGGAGCTGTTTTTT
clone size: -; J gene: TRBJ1-2; V gene: TRBV2; D gene: -; CDR3 protein: CASSEVKTGFSNYGYTF; CDR3 DNA: TGTGCCAGCAGTGAAGTTAAAACGGGGTTTAGTAACTATGGCTACACCTTC
clone size: -; J gene: TRBJ1-5; V gene: TRBV28; D gene: -; CDR3 protein: CASSLEAGVTRIGNQPQHF; CDR3 DNA: TGTGCCAGCAGTTTGGAGGCAGGGGTTACCCGTATTGGCAATCAGCCCCAGCATTTT
clone size: -; J gene: TRBJ2-1; V gene: TRBV7-2; D gene: TRBD2; CDR3 protein: CASSRKAGGPNEQFF; CDR3 DNA: TGTGCCAGCAGCAGAAAAGCGGGGGGGCCCAATGAGCAGTTCTTC
clone size: -; J gene: TRBJ1-1; V gene: TRBV15; D gene: TRBD1; CDR3 protein: CATSPRGTGGLSTSNTEAFF; CDR3 DNA: TGTGCCACCAGCCCTCGAGGGACAGGGGGCCTCTCGACCTCGAACACTGAAGCTTTCTTT
clone size: -; J gene: TRBJ2-1; V gene: TRBV7-6; D gene: TRBD2; CDR3 protein: CASSSTSGGAWNEQFF; CDR3 DNA: TGTGCCAGCAGCTCTACTAGCGGGGGGGCGTGGAATGAGCAGTTCTTC